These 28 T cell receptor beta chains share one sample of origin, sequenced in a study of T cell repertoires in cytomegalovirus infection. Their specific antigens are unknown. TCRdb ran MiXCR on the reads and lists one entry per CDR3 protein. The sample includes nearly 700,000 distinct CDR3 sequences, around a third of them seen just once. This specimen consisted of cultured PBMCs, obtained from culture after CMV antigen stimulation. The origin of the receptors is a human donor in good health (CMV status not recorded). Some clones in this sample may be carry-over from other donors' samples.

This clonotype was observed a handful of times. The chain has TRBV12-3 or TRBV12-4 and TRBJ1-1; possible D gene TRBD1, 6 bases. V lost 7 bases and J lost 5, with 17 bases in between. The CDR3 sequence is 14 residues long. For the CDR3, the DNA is TGTGCCAGCAATCAGTGGGGGCCGAGGACTGAAGCTTTCTTT. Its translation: CASNQWGPRTEAFF.

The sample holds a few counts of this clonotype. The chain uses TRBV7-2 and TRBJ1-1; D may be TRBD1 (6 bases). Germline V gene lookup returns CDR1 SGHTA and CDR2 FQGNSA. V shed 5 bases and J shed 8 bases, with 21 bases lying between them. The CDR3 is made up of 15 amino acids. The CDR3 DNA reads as TGTGCCAGCAGCCCGGAGGGGGGGGGGCTAAGAGAAGCTTTCTTT. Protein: CASSPEGGGLREAFF.

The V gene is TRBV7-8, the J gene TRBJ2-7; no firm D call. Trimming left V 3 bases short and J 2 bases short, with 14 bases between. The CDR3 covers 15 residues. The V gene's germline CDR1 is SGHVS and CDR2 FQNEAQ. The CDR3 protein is CASSFSYGQTYEQYF. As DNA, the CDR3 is TGTGCCAGCAGCTTTTCTTATGGCCAAACCTACGAGCAGTACTTC.

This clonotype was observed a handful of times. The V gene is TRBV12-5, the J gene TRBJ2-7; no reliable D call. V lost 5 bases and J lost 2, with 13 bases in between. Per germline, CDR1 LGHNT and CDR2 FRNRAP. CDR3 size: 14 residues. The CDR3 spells CASGPTKRTYEQYF. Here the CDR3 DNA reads TGTGCTAGTGGTCCGACAAAAAGAACCTACGAGCAGTACTTC.

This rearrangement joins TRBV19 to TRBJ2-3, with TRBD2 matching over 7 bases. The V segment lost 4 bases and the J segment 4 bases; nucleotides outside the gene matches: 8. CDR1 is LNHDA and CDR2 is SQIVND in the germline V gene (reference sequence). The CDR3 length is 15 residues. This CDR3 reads CASSTWDYRADTQYF. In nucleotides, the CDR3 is TGTGCCAGTAGTACCTGGGACTACCGGGCAGATACGCAGTATTTT. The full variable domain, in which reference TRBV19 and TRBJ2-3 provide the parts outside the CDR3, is DGGITQSPKYLFRKEGQNVTLSCEQNLNHDAMYWYRQDPGQGLRLIYYSQIVNDFQKGDIAEGYSVSREKKESFPLTVTSAQKNPTAFYLCASSTWDYRADTQYFGPGTRLTVL.

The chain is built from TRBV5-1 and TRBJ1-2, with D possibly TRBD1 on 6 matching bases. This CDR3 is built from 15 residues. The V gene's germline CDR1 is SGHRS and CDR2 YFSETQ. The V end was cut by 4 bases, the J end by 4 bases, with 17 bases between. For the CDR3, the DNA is TGCGCCAGCAGCCCCGGACAGAATGAGGTCTATGGCTACACCTTC. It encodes CASSPGQNEVYGYTF.

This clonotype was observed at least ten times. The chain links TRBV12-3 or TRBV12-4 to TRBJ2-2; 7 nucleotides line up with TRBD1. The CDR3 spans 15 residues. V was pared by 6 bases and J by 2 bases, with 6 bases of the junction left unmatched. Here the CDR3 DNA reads TGTGCCAGCAGGTCCGGGACAGCAAACACCGGGGAGCTGTTTTTT. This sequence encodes CASRSGTANTGELFF.

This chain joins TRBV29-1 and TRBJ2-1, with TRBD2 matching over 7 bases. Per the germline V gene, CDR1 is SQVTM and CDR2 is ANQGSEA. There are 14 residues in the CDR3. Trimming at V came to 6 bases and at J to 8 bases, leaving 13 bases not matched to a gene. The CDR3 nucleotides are TGCAGCGTCGTACTAGCGATGGAAGGCGATGAGCAGTTCTTC. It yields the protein CSVVLAMEGDEQFF.

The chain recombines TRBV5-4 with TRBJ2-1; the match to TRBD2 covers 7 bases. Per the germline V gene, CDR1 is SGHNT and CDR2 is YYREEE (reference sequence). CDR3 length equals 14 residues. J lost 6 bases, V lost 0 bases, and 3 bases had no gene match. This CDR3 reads CASSLATGGNEQFF. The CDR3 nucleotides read TGTGCCAGCAGCTTGGCTACGGGGGGCAATGAGCAGTTCTTC.

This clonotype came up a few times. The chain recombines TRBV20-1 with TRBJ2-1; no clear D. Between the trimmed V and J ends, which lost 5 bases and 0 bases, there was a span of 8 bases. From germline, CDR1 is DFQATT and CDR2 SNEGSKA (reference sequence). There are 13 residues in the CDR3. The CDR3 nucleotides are TGCAGTGCTGCCCAGAGCTCCTACAATGAGCAGTTCTTC. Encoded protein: CSAAQSSYNEQFF.

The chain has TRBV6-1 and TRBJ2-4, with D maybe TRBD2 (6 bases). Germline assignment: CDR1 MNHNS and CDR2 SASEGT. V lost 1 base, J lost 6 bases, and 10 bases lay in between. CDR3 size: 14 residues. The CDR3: CASSEGTRGNIQYF. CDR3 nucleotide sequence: TGTGCCAGCAGTGAAGGAACGCGGGGAAACATTCAGTACTTC.

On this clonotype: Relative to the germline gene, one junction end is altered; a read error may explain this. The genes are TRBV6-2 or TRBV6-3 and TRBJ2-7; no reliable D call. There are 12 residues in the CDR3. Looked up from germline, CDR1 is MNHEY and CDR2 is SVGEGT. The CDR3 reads CASSSDSHEQYF. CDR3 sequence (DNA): TGTGCCAGCAGTTCAGACTCCCACGAGCAGTACTTC.

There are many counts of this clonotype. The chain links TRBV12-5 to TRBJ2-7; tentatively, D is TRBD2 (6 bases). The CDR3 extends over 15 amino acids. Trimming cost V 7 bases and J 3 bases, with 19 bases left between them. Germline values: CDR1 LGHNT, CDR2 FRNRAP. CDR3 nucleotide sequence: TGTGCTAGTGCCTCATCCGGGACTCCTGGCTACGAGCAGTACTTC. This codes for CASASSGTPGYEQYF. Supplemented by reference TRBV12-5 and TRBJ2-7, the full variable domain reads DARVTQTPRHKVTEMGQEVTMRCQPILGHNTVFWYRQTMMQGLELLAYFRNRAPLDDSGMPKDRFSAEMPDATLATLKIQPSEPRDSAVYFCASASSGTPGYEQYFGPGTRLTVT.

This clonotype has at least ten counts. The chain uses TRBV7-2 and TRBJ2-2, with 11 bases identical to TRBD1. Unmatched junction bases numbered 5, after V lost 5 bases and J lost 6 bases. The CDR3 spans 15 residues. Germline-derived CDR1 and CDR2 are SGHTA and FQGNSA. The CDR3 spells CASSLWTGGSGELFF. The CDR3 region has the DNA TGTGCCAGCAGCCTATGGACAGGGGGCTCCGGGGAGCTGTTTTTT.

CDR3 nucleotide sequence: TGTGCCAGCAGCCTCTGGGGACTAGCGGGAGAAGAGACCCAGTACTTC. It codes for CASSLWGLAGEETQYF. This sequence joins TRBV7-2 and TRBJ2-5; 14 positions match TRBD2. Germline V gene lookup returns CDR1 SGHTA and CDR2 FQGNSA. This CDR3 comprises 16 residues. The V and J ends lost 5 bases and 3 bases, in that order; junction bases with no gene match: 5. Based on the CDR3 plus reference TRBV7-2 and TRBJ2-5, the full variable domain is GAGVSQSPSNKVTEKGKDVELRCDPISGHTALYWYRQSLGQGLEFLIYFQGNSAPDKSGLPSDRFSAERTGGSVSTLTIQRTQQEDSAVYLCASSLWGLAGEETQYFGPGTRLLVL.

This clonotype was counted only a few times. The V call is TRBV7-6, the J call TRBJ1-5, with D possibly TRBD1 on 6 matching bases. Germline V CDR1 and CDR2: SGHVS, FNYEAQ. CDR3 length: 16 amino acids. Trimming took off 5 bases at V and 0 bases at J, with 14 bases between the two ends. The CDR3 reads CASSGGGKGSNQPQHF. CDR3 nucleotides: TGTGCCAGCAGCGGAGGGGGGAAAGGTAGCAATCAGCCCCAGCATTTT. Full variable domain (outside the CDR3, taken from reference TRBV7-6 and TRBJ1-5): GAGVSQSPRYKVTKRGQDVALRCDPISGHVSLYWYRQALGQGPEFLTYFNYEAQQDKSGLPNDRFSAERPEGSISTLTIQRTEQRDSAMYRCASSGGGKGSNQPQHFGDGTRLSIL.

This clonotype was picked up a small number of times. This chain's CDR3 is CASSQEEGQVSYEQYF. DNA of the CDR3: TGTGCCAGCAGCCAAGAAGAGGGACAGGTCTCCTACGAGCAGTACTTC. J is TRBJ2-7 and V is TRBV4-2; 8 nucleotides align to TRBD1. The CDR3 length is 16 residues. Germline V gives CDR1 LGHNA, CDR2 YNFKEQ. J was trimmed by 0 bases and V by 0 bases; bases with no gene match: 4.

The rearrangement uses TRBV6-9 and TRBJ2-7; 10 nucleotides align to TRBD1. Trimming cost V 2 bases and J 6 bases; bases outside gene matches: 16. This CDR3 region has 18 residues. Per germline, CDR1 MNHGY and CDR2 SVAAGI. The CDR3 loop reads CASSYTHTPGQGTGEQYF. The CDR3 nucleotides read TGTGCCAGCAGTTATACCCATACCCCGGGACAGGGGACGGGCGAGCAGTACTTC.

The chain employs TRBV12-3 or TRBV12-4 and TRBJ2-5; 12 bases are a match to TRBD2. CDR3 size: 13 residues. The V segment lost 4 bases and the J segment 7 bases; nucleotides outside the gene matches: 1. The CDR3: CASSSSGGVTQYF. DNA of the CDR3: TGTGCCAGCAGTTCTAGCGGGGGGGTGACCCAGTACTTC.

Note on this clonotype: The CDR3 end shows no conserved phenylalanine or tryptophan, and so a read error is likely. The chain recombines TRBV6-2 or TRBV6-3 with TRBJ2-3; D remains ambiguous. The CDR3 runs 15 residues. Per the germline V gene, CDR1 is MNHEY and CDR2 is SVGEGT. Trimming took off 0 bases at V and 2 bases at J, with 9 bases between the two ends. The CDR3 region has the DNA TGTGCCAGCAGTTACTCGTCGCCTTACACAGATACGCAGTATTTA. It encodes CASSYSSPYTDTQYL.

The CDR3 here is CASSSAFGSEAFF. The CDR3 nucleotides are TGCGCCAGCAGCTCTGCCTTTGGGAGTGAAGCTTTCTTT. V and J are TRBV5-1 and TRBJ1-1, with D unresolved. V shed 3 bases and J shed 7 bases, with 13 bases lying between them. Per the germline V gene, CDR1 is SGHRS and CDR2 is YFSETQ. The CDR3 has 13 residues. The full variable domain, with the rest looked up from reference TRBV5-1 and TRBJ1-1, is KAGVTQTPRYLIKTRGQQVTLSCSPISGHRSVSWYQQTPGQGLQFLFEYFSETQRNKGNFPGRFSGRQFSNSRSEMNVSTLELGDSALYLCASSSAFGSEAFFGQGTRLTVV.

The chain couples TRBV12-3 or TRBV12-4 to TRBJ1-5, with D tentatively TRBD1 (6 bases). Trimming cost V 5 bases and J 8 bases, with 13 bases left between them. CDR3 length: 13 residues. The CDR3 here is CASSTHRAEPQHF. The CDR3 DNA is TGTGCCAGCAGTACCCACAGGGCTGAGCCCCAGCATTTT.

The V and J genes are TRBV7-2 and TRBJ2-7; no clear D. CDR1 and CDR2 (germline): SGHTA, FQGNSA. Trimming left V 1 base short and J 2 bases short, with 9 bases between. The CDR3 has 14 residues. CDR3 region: CASSLGQQTYEQYF. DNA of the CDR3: TGTGCCAGCAGCTTAGGTCAGCAAACCTACGAGCAGTACTTC.

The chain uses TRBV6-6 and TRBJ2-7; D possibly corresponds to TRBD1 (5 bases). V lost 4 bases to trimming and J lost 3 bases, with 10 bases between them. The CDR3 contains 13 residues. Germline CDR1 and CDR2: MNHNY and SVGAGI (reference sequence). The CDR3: CASSSPQDYEQYF. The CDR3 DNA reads TGTGCCAGCAGTTCCCCACAGGACTACGAGCAGTACTTC.

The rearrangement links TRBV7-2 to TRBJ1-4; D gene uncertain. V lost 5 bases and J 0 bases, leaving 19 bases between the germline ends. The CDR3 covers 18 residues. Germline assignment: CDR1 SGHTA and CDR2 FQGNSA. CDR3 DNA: TGTGCCAGCAGCCTGGGGAGGCGGTGGGGTGCAACTAATGAAAAACTGTTTTTT. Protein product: CASSLGRRWGATNEKLFF.

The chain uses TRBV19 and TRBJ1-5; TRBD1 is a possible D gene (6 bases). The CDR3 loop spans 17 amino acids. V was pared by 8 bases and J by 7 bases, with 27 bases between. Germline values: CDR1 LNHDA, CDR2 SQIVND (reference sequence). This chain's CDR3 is CASQAEDRPERRQPQHF. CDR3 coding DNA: TGTGCCAGTCAGGCGGAAGACAGGCCTGAAAGGCGGCAGCCCCAGCATTTT.

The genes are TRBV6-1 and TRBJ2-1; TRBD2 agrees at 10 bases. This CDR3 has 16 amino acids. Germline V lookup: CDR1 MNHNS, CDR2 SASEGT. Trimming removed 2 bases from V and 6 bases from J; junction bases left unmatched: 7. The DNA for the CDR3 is TGTGCCAGCAGTGAAACCTTAGCGGGGGGCCTCAATGAGCAGTTCTTC. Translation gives CASSETLAGGLNEQFF.

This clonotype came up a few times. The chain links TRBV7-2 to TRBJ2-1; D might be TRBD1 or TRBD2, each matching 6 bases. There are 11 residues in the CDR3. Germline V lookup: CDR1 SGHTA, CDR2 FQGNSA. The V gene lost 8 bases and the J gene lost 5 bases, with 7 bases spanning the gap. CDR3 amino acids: CASRGHNEQFF. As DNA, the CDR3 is TGTGCCAGCCGGGGGCACAATGAGCAGTTCTTC.